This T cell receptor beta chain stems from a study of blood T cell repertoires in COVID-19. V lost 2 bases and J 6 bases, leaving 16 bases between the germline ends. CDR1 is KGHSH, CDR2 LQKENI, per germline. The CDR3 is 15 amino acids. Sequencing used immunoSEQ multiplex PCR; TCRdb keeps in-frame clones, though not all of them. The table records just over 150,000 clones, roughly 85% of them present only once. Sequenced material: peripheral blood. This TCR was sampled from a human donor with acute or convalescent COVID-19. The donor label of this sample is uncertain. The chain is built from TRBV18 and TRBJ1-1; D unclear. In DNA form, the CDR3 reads TGTGCCAGCTCACCATGGGCAGGCGGGATGGCTGAAGCTTTCTTT. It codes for CASSPWAGGMAEAFF.